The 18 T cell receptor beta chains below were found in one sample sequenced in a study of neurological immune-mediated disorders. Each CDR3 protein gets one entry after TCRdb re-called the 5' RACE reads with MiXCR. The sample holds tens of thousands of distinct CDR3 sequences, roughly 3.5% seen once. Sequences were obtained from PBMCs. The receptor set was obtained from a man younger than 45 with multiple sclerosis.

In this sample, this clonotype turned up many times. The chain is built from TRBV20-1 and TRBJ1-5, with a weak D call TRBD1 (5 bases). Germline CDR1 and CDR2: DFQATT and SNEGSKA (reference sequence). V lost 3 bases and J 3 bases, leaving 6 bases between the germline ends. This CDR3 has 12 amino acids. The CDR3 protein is CSARGHNQPQHF. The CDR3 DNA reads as TGCAGTGCTAGGGGGCACAATCAGCCCCAGCATTTT.

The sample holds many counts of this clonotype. The DNA for the CDR3 is TGCAGTGCTAGAGATCGGGAGGAATGGGACACCATATATTTT. Translated, it gives CSARDREEWDTIYF. V usage is TRBV20-1 and J usage is TRBJ1-3; D is unresolved. Germline V gene lookup returns CDR1 DFQATT and CDR2 SNEGSKA (reference sequence). This CDR3 region has 14 residues. V lost 0 bases and J 8 bases, leaving 14 bases between the germline ends.

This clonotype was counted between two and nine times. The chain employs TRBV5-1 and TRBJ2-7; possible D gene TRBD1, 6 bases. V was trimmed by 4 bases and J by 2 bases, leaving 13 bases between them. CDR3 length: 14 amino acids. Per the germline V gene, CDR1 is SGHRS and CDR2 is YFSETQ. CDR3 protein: CASSPQGTPYEQYF. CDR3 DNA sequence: TGCGCCAGCAGCCCTCAGGGGACCCCCTACGAGCAGTACTTC.

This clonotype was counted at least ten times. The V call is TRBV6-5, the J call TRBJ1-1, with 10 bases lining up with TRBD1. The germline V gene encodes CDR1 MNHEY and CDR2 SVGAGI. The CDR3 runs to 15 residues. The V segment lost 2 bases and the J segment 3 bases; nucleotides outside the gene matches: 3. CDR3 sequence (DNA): TGTGCCAGCAGTTACGGGGACAGGGGACACACTGAAGCTTTCTTT. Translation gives CASSYGDRGHTEAFF.

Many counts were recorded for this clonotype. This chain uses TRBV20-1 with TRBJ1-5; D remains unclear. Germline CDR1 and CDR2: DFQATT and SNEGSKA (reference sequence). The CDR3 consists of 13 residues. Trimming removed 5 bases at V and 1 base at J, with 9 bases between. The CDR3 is CSAASSSNQPQHF. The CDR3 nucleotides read TGCAGTGCTGCTTCAAGCAGCAATCAGCCCCAGCATTTT.

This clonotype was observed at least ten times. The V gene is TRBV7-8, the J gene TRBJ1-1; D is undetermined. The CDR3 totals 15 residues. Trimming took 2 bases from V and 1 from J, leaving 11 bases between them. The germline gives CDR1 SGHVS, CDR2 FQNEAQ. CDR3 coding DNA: TGTGCCAGCAGCTTAAATATGGCACAGAACACTGAAGCTTTCTTT. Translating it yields CASSLNMAQNTEAFF.

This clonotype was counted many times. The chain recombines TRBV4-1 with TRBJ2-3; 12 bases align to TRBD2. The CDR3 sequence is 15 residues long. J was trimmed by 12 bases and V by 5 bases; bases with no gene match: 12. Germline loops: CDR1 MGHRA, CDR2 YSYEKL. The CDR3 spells CASSITFGLAGPQYF. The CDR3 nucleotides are TGCGCCAGCAGCATTACTTTTGGACTAGCGGGGCCTCAGTATTTT.

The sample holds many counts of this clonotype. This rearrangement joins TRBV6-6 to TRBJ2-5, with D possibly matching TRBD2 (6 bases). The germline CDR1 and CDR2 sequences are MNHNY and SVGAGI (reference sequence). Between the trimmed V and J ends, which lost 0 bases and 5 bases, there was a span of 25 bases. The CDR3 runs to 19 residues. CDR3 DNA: TGTGCCAGCAGTTACTCAAGCGCCATCCCGACTAGTCGGCGCGAGACCCAGTACTTC. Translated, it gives CASSYSSAIPTSRRETQYF.

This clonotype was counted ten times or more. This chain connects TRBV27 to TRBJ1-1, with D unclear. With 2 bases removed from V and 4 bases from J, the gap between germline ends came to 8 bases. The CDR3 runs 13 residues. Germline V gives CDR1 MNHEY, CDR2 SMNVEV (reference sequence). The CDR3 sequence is CASSLALRTEAFF. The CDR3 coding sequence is TGTGCCAGCAGTTTAGCCTTACGCACTGAAGCTTTCTTT.

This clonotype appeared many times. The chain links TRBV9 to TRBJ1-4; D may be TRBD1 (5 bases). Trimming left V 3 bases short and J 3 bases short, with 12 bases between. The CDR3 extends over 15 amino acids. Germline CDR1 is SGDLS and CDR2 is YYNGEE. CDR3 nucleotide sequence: TGTGCCAGCAGCGCGAGAGGGGCCTCTAATGAAAAACTGTTTTTT. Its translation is CASSARGASNEKLFF. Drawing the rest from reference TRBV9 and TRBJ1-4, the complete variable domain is DSGVTQTPKHLITATGQRVTLRCSPRSGDLSVYWYQQSLDQGLQFLIQYYNGEERAKGNILERFSAQQFPDLHSELNLSSLELGDSALYFCASSARGASNEKLFFGSGTQLSVL.

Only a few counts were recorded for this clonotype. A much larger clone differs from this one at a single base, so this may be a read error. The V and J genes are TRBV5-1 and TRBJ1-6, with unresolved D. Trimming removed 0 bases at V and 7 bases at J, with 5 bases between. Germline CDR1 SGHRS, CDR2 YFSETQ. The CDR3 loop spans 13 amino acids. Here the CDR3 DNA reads TGCGCCAGCAGCTTGGAAAACAATTCACCCCTCCACTTT. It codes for CASSLENNSPLHF.

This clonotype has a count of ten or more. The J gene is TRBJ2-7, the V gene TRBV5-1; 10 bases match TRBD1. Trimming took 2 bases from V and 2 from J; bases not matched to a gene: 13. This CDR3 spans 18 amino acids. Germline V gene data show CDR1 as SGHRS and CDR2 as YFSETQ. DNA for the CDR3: TGCGCCAGCAGCTTCCGACACCTTGAGGGACAGGGGCCCTACGAGCAGTACTTC. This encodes CASSFRHLEGQGPYEQYF.

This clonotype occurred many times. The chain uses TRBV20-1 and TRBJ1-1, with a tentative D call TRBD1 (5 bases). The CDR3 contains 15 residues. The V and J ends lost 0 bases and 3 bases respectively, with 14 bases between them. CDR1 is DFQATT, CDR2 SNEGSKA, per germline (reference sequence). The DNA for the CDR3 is TGCAGTGCTAGAGATCAGGGAGCGTTCGACACTGAAGCTTTCTTT. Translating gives CSARDQGAFDTEAFF.

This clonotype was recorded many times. The CDR3 loop reads CASRENTEAFF. The CDR3 coding sequence is TGTGCCAGCAGGGAGAACACTGAAGCTTTCTTT. This chain links TRBV27 with TRBJ1-1; D remains unclear. Germline V CDR1 and CDR2: MNHEY, SMNVEV (reference sequence). The CDR3 runs 11 residues. Trimming left V 6 bases short and J 1 base short, with 3 bases between.

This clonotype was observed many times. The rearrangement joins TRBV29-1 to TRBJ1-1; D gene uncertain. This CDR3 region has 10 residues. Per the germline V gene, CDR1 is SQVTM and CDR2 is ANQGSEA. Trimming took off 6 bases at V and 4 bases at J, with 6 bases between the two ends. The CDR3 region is CSVLGTEAFF. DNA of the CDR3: TGCAGCGTCTTGGGCACTGAAGCTTTCTTT.

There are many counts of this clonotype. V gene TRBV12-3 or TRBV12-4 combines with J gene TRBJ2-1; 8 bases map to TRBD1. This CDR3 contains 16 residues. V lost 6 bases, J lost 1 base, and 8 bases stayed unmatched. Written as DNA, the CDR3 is TGTGCCAGCAGCGGCCTAGGACAGGGTTCCTACAATGAGCAGTTCTTC. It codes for CASSGLGQGSYNEQFF.

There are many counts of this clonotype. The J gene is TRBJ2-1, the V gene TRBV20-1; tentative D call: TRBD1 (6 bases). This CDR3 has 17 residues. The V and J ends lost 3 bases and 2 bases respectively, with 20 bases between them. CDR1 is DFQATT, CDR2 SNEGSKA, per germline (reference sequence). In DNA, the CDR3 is TGCAGTGCTAGGTTGCTCCGACCGGACAGTGCCTACAATGAGCAGTTCTTC. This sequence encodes CSARLLRPDSAYNEQFF.

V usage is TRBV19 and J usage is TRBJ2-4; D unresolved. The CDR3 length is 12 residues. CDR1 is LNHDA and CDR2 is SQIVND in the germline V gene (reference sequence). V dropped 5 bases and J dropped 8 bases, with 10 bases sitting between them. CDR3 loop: CASSYGRDIQYF. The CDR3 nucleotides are TGTGCCAGTAGTTACGGACGGGACATTCAGTACTTC.